This TCR beta chain was captured in a study of response to subunit inactivated influenza vaccine listed by TCRdb under 2018. Background on the whole study: To follow how T cells responded to a trivalent subunit inactivated influenza vaccine, the researchers relied on deep quantitative profiling of the T cell receptor repertoire. The investigation overall reported the following: The authors suggested that each seasonal influenza vaccination may recruit only a limited number of new T cells.

With regard to this clonotype: There is no known antigen for this receptor. It has no much larger one-base neighbor in the sample; base qualities were not kept.

Library prep was done by RT-PCR. Sequencing was carried out with an Illumina HiSeq 2500. TCRdb reworked the public reads: Q25 trimming with fastp, MiXCR clone assembly, productive beta chains retained. Rows are combined by CDR3 protein, so each entry shows the most common genes and DNA. Recorded for this sample are over 400,000 distinct CDR3 sequences; about an eighth of them occurred a single time. Jointly, the top ten make up over 10% of the sample. Explained via the paper, the time point label denotes: approximately 47 days after influenza vaccine administration. The CDR3 goes from the cysteine to the phenylalanine over 16 residues. The only DNA kept is the CDR3, 48 bases in frame from the first base. Sequences SEHNR (CDR1) and FQNEAQ (CDR2) are obtained from the germline V gene (reference sequence). Relative to germline, V is missing 4 bases and J is missing 0 bases, with 5 bases of the junction outside any gene match.

Here the chain combines TRBV7-9 and TRBJ2-2, with 7 bases aligning to TRBD2. The clonotype was recovered from a man in his forties or fifties who received an inactivated influenza vaccine. Donor details come from another sample of the same person, matched by shared clones. This material consisted of PBMCs from blood, taken more than 35 days after vaccination. The CDR3 reads as follows: CASSYLTSANTGELFF. The sequence in DNA is TGTGCCAGCAGCTATCTAACTAGCGCGAACACCGGGGAGCTGTTTTTT. The CDR3, completed at both ends by the reference TRBV7-9 and TRBJ2-2 genes, gives the full variable domain DTGVSQNPRHKITKRGQNVTFRCDPISEHNRLYWYRQTLGQGPEFLTYFQNEAQLEKSRLLSDRFSAERPKGSFSTLEIQRTEQGDSAMYLCASSYLTSANTGELFFGEGSRLTVL.